These 2 T cell receptor beta chains originate from one sample sequenced in a study of naive and memory T cell subsets. General study points: A few larger clonotypes appeared in naive repertoires, especially CD8, possibly memory cells re-expressing CD45RA.

Their antigens remain unidentified. Both TRBC1 and TRBC2 were covered by a beta constant-region primer of two equimolar oligonucleotides. Four rounds of PCR amplified the ligated cDNA using nested alpha and beta constant-region primers plus SP2. In TCRdb, the UMI-ligation and nested PCR reads were re-called with MiXCR into one record per CDR3 protein. This table holds roughly 83,000 distinct CDR3 sequences, 11% found once. The specimen sequenced was naive CD4+ T cells from blood. All receptors come from a human donor in good health.

At least ten counts were recorded for this clonotype. The rearrangement uses TRBV10-3 and TRBJ2-6; D gene uncertain. V lost 8 bases to trimming and J lost 0 bases, with 2 bases between them. Germline V gene lookup returns CDR1 ENHRY and CDR2 SYGVKD. The CDR3 runs 12 residues. The CDR3 here is CAIDSGANVLTF. CDR3 nucleotide sequence: TGTGCCATCGACTCTGGGGCCAACGTCCTGACTTTC.

This clonotype was recorded at least ten times. This chain uses TRBV20-1 with TRBJ2-7, with 7 nucleotides matching TRBD1. After removal of 6 bases from V and 1 base from J, the junction contained 9 bases not matched to a gene. This CDR3 has 14 residues. Per germline, CDR1 DFQATT and CDR2 SNEGSKA (reference sequence). The CDR3: CSAPIRQGSYEQYF. CDR3 in DNA: TGCAGTGCCCCGATAAGACAGGGATCCTACGAGCAGTACTTC.